This TCR beta chain was identified during a study of cytomegalovirus exposure and HLA in healthy donors. The CDR3 spans 15 residues. Trimming at V came to 4 bases and at J to 5 bases, leaving 10 bases not matched to a gene. Germline loops: CDR1 LNHDA, CDR2 SQIVND (reference sequence). The table lists this clone with a few counts. Its antigen remains unknown. General study results and limits: Immune exposure information available was restricted to CMV serostatus. Reports credit the classifier with highly specific, highly sensitive diagnosis of cytomegalovirus status. A few V segments could not be told apart, such as TRBV6-2 and TRBV6-3, and were left out. A later analysis associated some 16,000 TCR beta sequences with HLA alleles at a 0.05 false discovery rate.

The primer mix had 60 Vbeta and 13 Jbeta primers. Produced via immunoSEQ multiplex PCR; TCRdb's table is partial and in-frame only. This table has about 150,000 clones, approximately 10% appearing once. The receptor comes from a woman aged 35 to 49 in good health and CMV-seropositive. The rearrangement links TRBV19 to TRBJ1-2; 7 nucleotides line up with TRBD1. The specimen sequenced was PBMCs. CDR3 sequence: CASSSTGAGVYGYTF. The CDR3 DNA is TGTGCCAGTAGTAGTACAGGGGCTGGTGTGTATGGCTACACCTTC.